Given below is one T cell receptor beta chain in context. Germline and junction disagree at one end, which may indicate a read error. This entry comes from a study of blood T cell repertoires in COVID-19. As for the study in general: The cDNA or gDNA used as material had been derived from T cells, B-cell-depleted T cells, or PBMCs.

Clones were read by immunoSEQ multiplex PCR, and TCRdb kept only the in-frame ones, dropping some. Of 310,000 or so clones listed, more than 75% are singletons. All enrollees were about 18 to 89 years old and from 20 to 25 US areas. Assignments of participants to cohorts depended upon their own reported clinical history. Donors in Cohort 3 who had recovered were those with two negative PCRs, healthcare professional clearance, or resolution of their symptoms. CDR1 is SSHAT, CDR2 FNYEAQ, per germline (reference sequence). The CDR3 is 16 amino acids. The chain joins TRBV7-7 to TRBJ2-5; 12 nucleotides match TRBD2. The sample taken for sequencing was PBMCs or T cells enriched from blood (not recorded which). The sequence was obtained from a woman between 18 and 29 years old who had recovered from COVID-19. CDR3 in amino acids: CASSSGLAGFGGTQYF. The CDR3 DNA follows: TGTGCTAGCAGCTCTGGACTAGCGGGGTTTGGGGGGACCCAGTACTTC.